One and the same sample provided the 17 T cell receptor beta chains below, sequenced in a study of shared clonotypes between healthy human individuals. CD8 cells classed as naive were CD45RO-negative and positively selected for CCR7, excluding terminally differentiated effector memory CD45RA+ cells. TCRdb keeps only in-frame clones here, not all; method: immunoSEQ multiplex PCR. The table lists some 2 million clones, around 96% of them singletons, with more than 0.9% in the top ten. The sample taken for sequencing was naive CD8+ T cells sorted from blood. The receptors derive from a man aged 18 to 30 in good health.

The CDR3 DNA is TGTGCCAGCAGCTTTAGGGGGACGGACACCGGGGAGCTGTTTTTT. Its protein product is CASSFRGTDTGELFF. The rearrangement joins TRBV5-6 to TRBJ2-2; D perhaps matches TRBD1 (6 bases). Trimming took 2 bases from V and 3 from J, leaving 11 bases between them. The CDR3 runs 15 residues. Germline CDR1 SGHDT, CDR2 YYEEEE.

V and J are TRBV19 and TRBJ1-5; weak D call: TRBD1 (5 bases). The CDR3 is made up of 15 amino acids. Germline CDR1 is LNHDA and CDR2 is SQIVND (reference sequence). V lost 5 bases and J 0 bases, leaving 11 bases between the germline ends. For the CDR3, the DNA is TGTGCCAGTAGTGACCGACAGAATAGCAATCAGCCCCAGCATTTT. It yields the protein CASSDRQNSNQPQHF.

The genes are TRBV13 and TRBJ1-2; no definite D call. The CDR3 loop spans 13 amino acids. Deletions cut 5 bases from V and 7 bases from J, with 14 bases between. Germline V CDR1 and CDR2: PRHDT, FYEKMQ (reference sequence). The chain's CDR3 is CASSDGPSGGYTF. CDR3 DNA: TGTGCCAGCAGCGATGGACCCTCAGGTGGCTACACCTTC.

J is TRBJ2-2 and V is TRBV30; 7 bases are a match to TRBD2. The V gene end was trimmed by 3 bases and the J gene end by 2 bases; junction bases not matched to a gene: 3. Germline V gives CDR1 GTSNPN, CDR2 SVGIG (reference sequence). This CDR3 region has 14 residues. The CDR3, as DNA: TGTGCCTGGAGGGGGAGGGGCAACACCGGGGAGCTGTTTTTT. The encoded protein is CAWRGRGNTGELFF.

The rearrangement joins TRBV28 to TRBJ2-7; D tentatively fits TRBD1 or TRBD2 (5 bases each). Germline CDR1 MDHEN, CDR2 SYDVKM. V shed 5 bases and J shed 4 bases, with 18 bases lying between them. The CDR3 is 15 residues long. CDR3 coding DNA: TGTGCCAGCAGTCTAACCGGGACGGTCTCATACGAGCAGTACTTC. The encoded protein is CASSLTGTVSYEQYF.

This rearrangement joins TRBV12-5 to TRBJ1-6; D is undetermined. The CDR3 runs 15 residues. Trimming removed 7 bases from V and 2 bases from J, with 12 bases in between. Germline CDR1 LGHNT, CDR2 FRNRAP. The CDR3 bases are TGTGCTAGTGCCCCAGCTGCGACCTATAATTCACCCCTCCACTTT. Its translation is CASAPAATYNSPLHF. Using reference TRBV12-5 and TRBJ1-6 for the parts outside the CDR3, the full variable domain is DARVTQTPRHKVTEMGQEVTMRCQPILGHNTVFWYRQTMMQGLELLAYFRNRAPLDDSGMPKDRFSAEMPDATLATLKIQPSEPRDSAVYFCASAPAATYNSPLHFGNGTRLTVT.

CDR3 in amino acids: CASSFAGASSYEQYF. Written as DNA, the CDR3 is TGTGCCAGCAGTTTCGCCGGGGCTAGCTCCTACGAGCAGTACTTC. This chain uses TRBV27 with TRBJ2-7; D might be TRBD1 or TRBD2, each matching 5 bases. Trimming pared 3 bases from V and 0 bases from J, leaving 12 bases between. This CDR3 has 15 amino acids. Germline V gene data show CDR1 as MNHEY and CDR2 as SMNVEV (reference sequence).

The chain combines TRBV27 with TRBJ2-7; 7 nucleotides align to TRBD2. Germline V gene data show CDR1 as MNHEY and CDR2 as SMNVEV (reference sequence). J lost 1 base, V lost 5 bases, and 8 bases had no gene match. CDR3 size: 15 residues. The CDR3 sequence is CASSLSGEGSYEQYF. The CDR3 nucleotides read TGTGCCAGCAGTCTTTCGGGGGAGGGGTCCTACGAGCAGTACTTC.

This chain uses TRBV4-1 with TRBJ2-1; 8 bases align to TRBD1. CDR1 and CDR2 (germline): MGHRA, YSYEKL. This CDR3 spans 14 amino acids. The ends lost 6 bases at V and 7 bases at J; junction bases unmatched: 8. The CDR3 DNA follows: TGCGCCAGCAGTCCGGCCGACAGGGGAAATGAGCAGTTCTTC. Its protein is CASSPADRGNEQFF.

V and J are TRBV27 and TRBJ2-7, with TRBD2 matching over 14 bases. From germline, CDR1 is MNHEY and CDR2 SMNVEV (reference sequence). The CDR3 has 15 residues. Trimming removed 5 bases from V and 5 bases from J; junction bases left unmatched: 5. Here the CDR3 DNA reads TGTGCCAGCAGTCCCCCGGGACTAGCGGGAGACGAGCAGTACTTC. Amino acid sequence: CASSPPGLAGDEQYF.

The rearrangement joins TRBV27 to TRBJ2-7, with TRBD2 as a possible D gene (6 bases). CDR3 length: 15 residues. The V and J ends lost 3 bases and 3 bases respectively, with 15 bases between them. In germline, CDR1 is MNHEY, CDR2 SMNVEV (reference sequence). DNA for the CDR3: TGTGCCAGCAGTTTCTTCCCGGGACTTGACTACGAGCAGTACTTC. Protein: CASSFFPGLDYEQYF.

V usage is TRBV19 and J usage is TRBJ1-5; D is perhaps TRBD1 (5 bases). Germline lookup yields CDR1 LNHDA and CDR2 SQIVND (reference sequence). This CDR3 spans 17 amino acids. Between the trimmed V and J ends, which lost 5 bases and 4 bases, there was a span of 21 bases. The DNA for the CDR3 is TGTGCCAGTAGTCCGCCGGCGGGGTGGGGCAGGAATCAGCCCCAGCATTTT. This sequence encodes CASSPPAGWGRNQPQHF.

V is TRBV7-9 and J is TRBJ2-5, with D uncertain. The CDR3 length is 15 residues. Trimming shortened V by 1 base and J by 0 bases, and 9 bases separated the two germline ends. Germline V gene data show CDR1 as SEHNR and CDR2 as FQNEAQ (reference sequence). CDR3: CASSLVDSNQETQYF. The CDR3 DNA is TGTGCCAGCAGCTTAGTTGATAGTAACCAAGAGACCCAGTACTTC.

J is TRBJ1-5 and V is TRBV7-9; 8 bases are shared with TRBD1. The CDR3 has 15 amino acids. Germline V gene data show CDR1 as SEHNR and CDR2 as FQNEAQ (reference sequence). The V segment lost 3 bases and the J segment 5 bases; nucleotides outside the gene matches: 6. The chain's CDR3 is CASSFGEQGDQPQHF. The CDR3 coding sequence is TGTGCCAGCAGCTTCGGTGAACAGGGGGATCAGCCCCAGCATTTT.

The rearrangement uses TRBV15 and TRBJ2-1; D gene ambiguous. V shed 3 bases and J shed 7 bases, with 16 bases lying between them. The CDR3 is made up of 15 amino acids. CDR1 is LNHNV and CDR2 is YYDKDF in the germline V gene (reference sequence). The CDR3 nucleotides read TGTGCCACCAGCAGGGACCAACTCCTGGGGAATGAGCAGTTCTTC. It translates to CATSRDQLLGNEQFF. Together with reference TRBV15 and TRBJ2-1, the CDR3 gives the full variable domain: DAMVIQNPRYQVTQFGKPVTLSCSQTLNHNVMYWYQQKSSQAPKLLFHYYDKDFNNEADTPDNFQSRRPNTSFCFLDIRSPGLGDTAMYLCATSRDQLLGNEQFFGPGTRLTVL.

This chain uses TRBV9 with TRBJ2-5, with D possibly being TRBD2 (6 bases). V dropped 2 bases and J dropped 5 bases, with 19 bases sitting between them. The CDR3 is 16 amino acids. Germline V gene lookup returns CDR1 SGDLS and CDR2 YYNGEE. CDR3 coding DNA: TGTGCCAGCAGCGTTGATGGAGGGTTGGGGTTGGAGACCCAGTACTTC. Translating it yields CASSVDGGLGLETQYF.

The chain uses TRBV14 and TRBJ2-6; a weak D match, TRBD1 (5 bases). Trimming stripped 3 bases from V and 2 bases from J, with 14 bases between. The germline V gene has CDR1 SGHDN and CDR2 FVKESK. This CDR3 spans 17 amino acids. The CDR3: CASSQESTVPGANVLTF. CDR3 coding DNA: TGTGCCAGCAGCCAGGAGTCGACAGTTCCTGGGGCCAACGTCCTGACTTTC.